Included here is one T cell receptor beta chain sequence, with context. What it binds is not known. This sample is part of a study of cytomegalovirus exposure and HLA in healthy donors. The donors were healthy bone marrow donors. With 4 bases clipped from V and 6 bases from J, the junction kept 12 bases outside the gene matches. Germline CDR1 and CDR2: SNHLY and FYNNEI. The CDR3 consists of 16 residues. Study conclusions and caveats: The classifier was said to identify cytomegalovirus status with high specificity and sensitivity. Researchers reported in a later analysis that common viral pathogens appeared linked to several top clusters.

The PCR contained 60 Vbeta and 13 Jbeta primers. Profiled with immunoSEQ multiplex PCR; TCRdb holds only in-frame clones, not every one. This table has about 140,000 clones, about two thirds appearing once. The chain employs TRBV2 and TRBJ2-1; 7 bases match TRBD1. The specimen sequenced was PBMCs. The sequence was obtained from a woman aged 40 to 50 in good health and CMV-seronegative. CDR3 region: CASSAGTDPPINEQFF. CDR3 DNA sequence: TGTGCCAGCAGTGCTGGGACAGACCCCCCAATCAATGAGCAGTTCTTC.